The 32 T cell receptor beta chains below come from one sample, sequenced in a study of cytomegalovirus exposure and HLA in healthy donors. PCR primers comprised 60 Vbeta and 13 Jbeta primers. The data were produced by immunoSEQ multiplex PCR, yet TCRdb's version contains in-frame clones alone and is incomplete. The sample has about 160,000 clones, 65% to 85% seen once; the top ten hold under 5%. The sequenced material came from PBMCs. Every receptor here comes from a woman between 50 and 59 years old in good health and CMV-seropositive.

This clone was counted only a few times. The chain links TRBV25-1 to TRBJ2-1; D possibly corresponds to TRBD1 (6 bases). Trimming took 5 bases from V and 12 from J, leaving 20 bases between them. Germline lookup yields CDR1 MGHDK and CDR2 SYGVNS. The CDR3 extends over 14 amino acids. CDR3 residues: CASSRLSEQGSQFF. The CDR3 bases are TGTGCCAGCAGTCGACTTTCGGAACAGGGATCGCAGTTCTTC. The complete variable domain, with remaining parts taken from reference TRBV25-1 and TRBJ2-1, reads EADIYQTPRYLVIGTGKKITLECSQTMGHDKMYWYQQDPGMELHLIHYSYGVNSTEKGDLSSESTVSRIRTEHFPLTLESARPSHTSQYLCASSRLSEQGSQFFGPGTRLTVL.

The gene calls are TRBV9 and TRBJ2-7; 8 nucleotides line up with TRBD1. The junction had 7 bases not matched to a gene; V was cut back by 4 bases and J by 4 bases. The CDR3 consists of 14 residues. Germline V lookup: CDR1 SGDLS, CDR2 YYNGEE. CDR3 amino acids: CASSQTGGFYEQYF. The CDR3 DNA is TGTGCCAGCAGCCAAACAGGGGGGTTTTACGAGCAGTACTTC. The entire variable domain, with the rest obtained from reference TRBV9 and TRBJ2-7, is as follows: DSGVTQTPKHLITATGQRVTLRCSPRSGDLSVYWYQQSLDQGLQFLIQYYNGEERAKGNILERFSAQQFPDLHSELNLSSLELGDSALYFCASSQTGGFYEQYFGPGTRLTVT.

The V call is TRBV5-4, the J call TRBJ2-3; 11 nucleotides line up with TRBD2. This CDR3 has 16 amino acids. Looked up from germline, CDR1 is SGHNT and CDR2 is YYREEE (reference sequence). V was clipped by 2 bases and J by 3 bases; unmatched bases: 5. The CDR3 DNA reads TGTGCCAGCAGCTTAGTAGCGGGGGGGCCAACAGATACGCAGTATTTT. It translates to CASSLVAGGPTDTQYF.

This sequence joins TRBV28 and TRBJ2-7; D might be TRBD1 (5 bases). Germline V gene lookup returns CDR1 MDHEN and CDR2 SYDVKM. CDR3 size: 13 residues. The V end was cut by 2 bases, the J end by 1 base, with 6 bases between. Here the CDR3 reads CASSLPGSYEQYF. The CDR3 DNA is TGTGCCAGCAGTTTACCAGGGTCCTACGAGCAGTACTTC.

The chain carries TRBV7-6 and TRBJ2-1, with 12 bases that match TRBD2. The CDR3 is 16 amino acids. Looked up from germline, CDR1 is SGHVS and CDR2 is FNYEAQ. The V segment lost 2 bases and the J segment 7 bases; nucleotides outside the gene matches: 6. CDR3 bases: TGTGCCAGCAGCTTACTAGCGGGAGGGCCATGGAATGAGCAGTTCTTC. It translates to CASSLLAGGPWNEQFF.

In its sample, this clone was seen a few times. The chain carries TRBV29-1 and TRBJ1-2, with D possibly matching TRBD1 (5 bases). Germline values: CDR1 SQVTM, CDR2 ANQGSEA. The CDR3 has 13 residues. The V gene lost 6 bases and the J gene lost 4 bases, with 15 bases spanning the gap. CDR3 sequence (DNA): TGCAGCGTGGCCCGACAGAGTCCCTATGGCTACACCTTC. Its translation is CSVARQSPYGYTF.

This sequence joins TRBV27 and TRBJ2-3; D might be TRBD2 (7 bases). The CDR3 is 18 amino acids. Germline V CDR1 and CDR2: MNHEY, SMNVEV (reference sequence). Trimming cost V 3 bases and J 2 bases, with 21 bases left between them. The CDR3 spells CASSFAGRAGAPTDTQYF. As DNA, the CDR3 is TGTGCCAGCAGTTTTGCTGGTCGGGCGGGGGCCCCCACAGATACGCAGTATTTT.

This clone was observed a few times. The junction shows a germline mismatch at one end, possibly a read error. The V and J genes are TRBV7-9 and TRBJ1-2; no reliable D call. CDR3 length equals 13 residues. Germline V gene sequence: CDR1 SEHNR, CDR2 FQNEAQ (reference sequence). The CDR3 DNA follows: TGTTCCAGCAGCTTAAACTCAAACTATGGCTACACCTTC. This sequence encodes CSSSLNSNYGYTF.

This clone has only one observation. The chain joins TRBV7-2 to TRBJ2-7; the D gene is possibly TRBD1 (5 bases). CDR3 size: 13 residues. The germline CDR1 and CDR2 sequences are SGHTA and FQGNSA. V was trimmed by 2 bases and J by 3 bases, leaving 8 bases between them. This CDR3 is CASSLLDNYEQYF. CDR3 sequence (DNA): TGTGCCAGCAGCTTATTGGACAACTACGAGCAGTACTTC. The entire variable domain, with the rest obtained from reference TRBV7-2 and TRBJ2-7, is as follows: GAGVSQSPSNKVTEKGKDVELRCDPISGHTALYWYRQSLGQGLEFLIYFQGNSAPDKSGLPSDRFSAERTGGSVSTLTIQRTQQEDSAVYLCASSLLDNYEQYFGPGTRLTVT.

The V and J genes are TRBV5-4 and TRBJ1-2; perhaps TRBD1 as D (5 bases). The CDR3 runs 17 residues. The V and J ends lost 0 bases and 5 bases respectively, with 20 bases between them. CDR1 is SGHNT and CDR2 is YYREEE in the germline V gene (reference sequence). CDR3 protein: CASSLEGPGTRGYGYTF. The CDR3 bases are TGTGCCAGCAGCTTGGAAGGGCCAGGGACTAGAGGGTATGGCTACACCTTC. The full variable domain, completed using reference TRBV5-4 and TRBJ1-2, is ETGVTQSPTHLIKTRGQQVTLRCSSQSGHNTVSWYQQALGQGPQFIFQYYREEENGRGNFPPRFSGLQFPNYSSELNVNALELDDSALYLCASSLEGPGTRGYGYTFGSGTRLTVV.

The CDR3 nucleotides read TGTGCCTGGTCAACGGGGGGGATGAAAGCTTTCTTT. It translates to CAWSTGGMKAFF. The V and J genes are TRBV30 and TRBJ1-1, with D possibly TRBD1 on 5 matching bases. CDR3 length: 12 amino acids. Trimming removed 5 bases at V and 9 bases at J, with 16 bases between. The germline V gene has CDR1 GTSNPN and CDR2 SVGIG (reference sequence).

The chain recombines TRBV27 with TRBJ2-7, with 11 positions matching TRBD1. The CDR3 sequence is 15 residues long. Germline CDR1 reads MNHEY; CDR2 reads SMNVEV (reference sequence). Losses at the gene ends were 3 bases for V and 4 bases for J; bases not matched to a gene: 5. The CDR3 nucleotides are TGTGCCAGCAGTTTCAGGACAGGGGGCAGTTACGAGCAGTACTTC. It specifies CASSFRTGGSYEQYF.

The chain is built from TRBV18 and TRBJ2-7; 12 positions agree with TRBD2. Losses at the gene ends were 2 bases for V and 5 bases for J; bases not matched to a gene: 4. The length of the CDR3 is 15 residues. Germline V gives CDR1 KGHSH, CDR2 LQKENI. In nucleotides, the CDR3 is TGTGCCAGCTCACCATCTAGCGGGGGGGTCGACGAGCAGTACTTC. It encodes CASSPSSGGVDEQYF.

The rearrangement joins TRBV10-1 to TRBJ2-7; D may be TRBD1 (6 bases). The germline CDR1 and CDR2 sequences are WNHNN and SYGVQD (reference sequence). The CDR3 covers 16 residues. The V end was cut by 3 bases, the J end by 3 bases, with 18 bases between. DNA of the CDR3: TGCGCCAGCAGTGACTCCAGACAGGCCTGCTTCTACGAGCAGTACTTC. This translates into CASSDSRQACFYEQYF.

The chain recombines TRBV19 with TRBJ2-3, with a possible D match to TRBD1 (5 bases). The CDR3 is 14 amino acids. Germline V lookup: CDR1 LNHDA, CDR2 SQIVND (reference sequence). Trimming removed 7 bases at V and 1 base at J, with 12 bases between. The CDR3 region is CASTRGFGTDTQYF. Written as DNA, the CDR3 is TGTGCCAGTACAAGGGGATTCGGCACAGATACGCAGTATTTT.

This clone was recorded only once. This sequence joins TRBV7-3 and TRBJ1-2; perhaps TRBD1 as D (5 bases). CDR3 length: 13 amino acids. Germline V gives CDR1 SGHTA, CDR2 FQGTGA. Between the trimmed V and J ends, which lost 4 bases and 5 bases, there was a span of 11 bases. In DNA, the CDR3 is TGTGCCAGCAGCTCCCCGGGGGGTTATGGCTACACCTTC. The encoded protein is CASSSPGGYGYTF.

The genes are TRBV27 and TRBJ2-7, with a possible D match to TRBD1 (6 bases). Trimming cost V 4 bases and J 3 bases, with 19 bases left between them. Germline V CDR1 and CDR2: MNHEY, SMNVEV (reference sequence). This CDR3 is 16 amino acids long. The CDR3 here is CASSSRQALVNYEQYF. The CDR3 region has the DNA TGTGCCAGCAGTTCCCGACAGGCGCTTGTTAACTACGAGCAGTACTTC.

V is TRBV9 and J is TRBJ1-5; D not certain. The CDR3 is 15 amino acids. CDR1 is SGDLS, CDR2 YYNGEE, per germline. The V end was cut by 0 bases, the J end by 5 bases, with 12 bases between. CDR3 protein: CASSVGGGGDQPQHF. CDR3 nucleotides: TGTGCCAGCAGCGTAGGGGGAGGAGGCGATCAGCCCCAGCATTTT.

The chain combines TRBV18 with TRBJ1-2; 9 bases fit TRBD1. Germline-derived CDR1 and CDR2 are KGHSH and LQKENI. This CDR3 spans 14 amino acids. V lost 3 bases and J lost 2; bases outside the gene matches: 1. The CDR3 loop is CASSPGTGNYGYTF. CDR3 DNA: TGTGCCAGCTCACCCGGGACAGGGAACTATGGCTACACCTTC.

The rearrangement joins TRBV5-1 to TRBJ2-1; D might be TRBD2 (6 bases). The germline V gene encodes CDR1 SGHRS and CDR2 YFSETQ. V was cut by 0 bases and J by 0 bases, with 13 bases left in between. The CDR3 totals 17 residues. The CDR3 sequence is CASSLGGLSSSYNEQFF. CDR3 coding DNA: TGCGCCAGCAGCTTGGGAGGACTATCGAGCTCCTACAATGAGCAGTTCTTC.

This clone was seen a few times. The J gene is TRBJ2-5, the V gene TRBV5-1, with D possibly TRBD1 on 7 matching bases. The J call could be wrong; TRBJ2-7 is a better fit for the DNA end. The CDR3 has 14 residues. Germline lookup yields CDR1 SGHRS and CDR2 YFSETQ. The CDR3 region is CASSQGGRSYEQYF. DNA for the CDR3: TGCGCCAGCAGCCAGGGGGGTCGCTCCTACGAGCAGTACTTC.

The V gene is TRBV2, the J gene TRBJ1-1, with D possibly being TRBD1 (5 bases). Trimming left V 6 bases short and J 2 bases short, with 10 bases between. This CDR3 is 13 amino acids long. CDR1 and CDR2 (germline): SNHLY, FYNNEI. CDR3 amino acids: CASRTESNTEAFF. CDR3 nucleotide sequence: TGTGCCAGCAGGACAGAATCTAACACTGAAGCTTTCTTT. The entire variable domain, with the rest obtained from reference TRBV2 and TRBJ1-1, is as follows: EPEVTQTPSHQVTQMGQEVILRCVPISNHLYFYWYRQILGQKVEFLVSFYNNEISEKSEIFDDQFSVERPDGSNFTLKIRSTKLEDSAMYFCASRTESNTEAFFGQGTRLTVV.

This clone showed up just once. The chain combines TRBV7-2 with TRBJ1-2, with TRBD1 identical over 7 bases. The germline V gene has CDR1 SGHTA and CDR2 FQGNSA. V lost 7 bases, J lost 4 bases, and 9 bases stayed unmatched. The CDR3 contains 14 residues. CDR3 protein: CASTLTRDSYGYTF. CDR3 sequence (DNA): TGTGCCAGCACCCTTACAAGGGACAGCTATGGCTACACCTTC.

This clone showed up just once. The chain links TRBV29-1 to TRBJ1-2, with 8 nucleotides matching TRBD1. CDR1 is SQVTM, CDR2 ANQGSEA, per germline. Trimming cost V 6 bases and J 0 bases; bases outside gene matches: 6. CDR3 length: 14 amino acids. The CDR3 DNA reads TGCAGCGTGAAACCACAGGGGGCTAACTATGGCTACACCTTC. Its translation: CSVKPQGANYGYTF.

This chain joins TRBV6-5 and TRBJ2-7; no definite D call. CDR1 and CDR2 from the germline V gene are MNHEY and SVGAGI. The CDR3 loop spans 11 amino acids. The V gene lost 7 bases and the J gene lost 4 bases, with 8 bases spanning the gap. For the CDR3, the DNA is TGTGCCAGCACCGACGGGTACGAGCAGTACTTC. Amino acids: CASTDGYEQYF.

The V and J genes are TRBV10-1 and TRBJ2-3; 13 nucleotides line up with TRBD2. This CDR3 contains 18 residues. V was clipped by 11 bases and J by 1 base; unmatched bases: 15. Germline CDR1 WNHNN, CDR2 SYGVQD (reference sequence). CDR3 region: CALPRVGLAGSGTDTQYF. Here the CDR3 DNA reads TGCGCCTTACCGCGGGTGGGACTAGCGGGGTCCGGCACAGATACGCAGTATTTT.

This clone has only one observation. J is TRBJ2-5 and V is TRBV19, with 12 bases fitting TRBD1. This CDR3 comprises 16 residues. The ends lost 3 bases at V and 1 base at J; junction bases unmatched: 3. Looked up from germline, CDR1 is LNHDA and CDR2 is SQIVND (reference sequence). The CDR3 DNA is TGTGCCAGTAGTATGCCGGGACAGGGGGCCCAAGAGACCCAGTACTTC. It codes for CASSMPGQGAQETQYF.

The chain carries TRBV28 and TRBJ1-4, with D possibly matching TRBD1 (6 bases). With 3 bases removed from V and 0 bases from J, the gap between germline ends came to 11 bases. This CDR3 has 16 residues. CDR1 MDHEN and CDR2 SYDVKM come from the germline V gene. The CDR3: CASSLAEGATNEKLFF. The CDR3 DNA reads as TGTGCCAGCAGTTTGGCAGAGGGGGCAACTAATGAAAAACTGTTTTTT.

The CDR3, as DNA: TGTGCCAGCAGCTTAGGGGCAGGGGGTGCTCAGCCCCAGCATTTT. This translates into CASSLGAGGAQPQHF. The V and J genes are TRBV7-2 and TRBJ1-5; 7 nucleotides agree with TRBD1. Trimming cost V 1 base and J 6 bases; bases outside gene matches: 6. Germline V gene data show CDR1 as SGHTA and CDR2 as FQGNSA. This CDR3 region has 15 residues.

This clone has only a few counts. This chain connects TRBV2 to TRBJ2-3; a weak D match, TRBD2 (5 bases). CDR3 length equals 14 residues. The V and J ends lost 6 bases and 0 bases respectively, with 10 bases between them. Germline V lookup: CDR1 SNHLY, CDR2 FYNNEI. CDR3 sequence (DNA): TGTGCCAGCAGAGAGCGGCTCAGCACAGATACGCAGTATTTT. Encoded protein: CASRERLSTDTQYF. The variable domain in full, completed from reference TRBV2 and TRBJ2-3, reads EPEVTQTPSHQVTQMGQEVILRCVPISNHLYFYWYRQILGQKVEFLVSFYNNEISEKSEIFDDQFSVERPDGSNFTLKIRSTKLEDSAMYFCASRERLSTDTQYFGPGTRLTVL.

V and J are TRBV5-5 and TRBJ2-5; possible D gene TRBD2, 5 bases. The V gene lost 1 base and the J gene lost 5 bases, with 9 bases spanning the gap. From germline, CDR1 is SGHKS and CDR2 YYEKEE (reference sequence). The CDR3 has 13 amino acids. The CDR3 DNA reads as TGTGCCAGCAGCTTGACCAGCGGTGAGACCCAGTACTTC. Translation: CASSLTSGETQYF.

V and J are TRBV6-5 and TRBJ2-7, with TRBD2 matching over 7 bases. Losses at the gene ends were 4 bases for V and 0 bases for J; bases not matched to a gene: 6. This CDR3 is built from 15 residues. CDR1 is MNHEY, CDR2 SVGAGI, per germline. DNA for the CDR3: TGTGCCAGCAGTTCAGCTAGCGGATCCTCCTACGAGCAGTACTTC. The encoded protein is CASSSASGSSYEQYF.